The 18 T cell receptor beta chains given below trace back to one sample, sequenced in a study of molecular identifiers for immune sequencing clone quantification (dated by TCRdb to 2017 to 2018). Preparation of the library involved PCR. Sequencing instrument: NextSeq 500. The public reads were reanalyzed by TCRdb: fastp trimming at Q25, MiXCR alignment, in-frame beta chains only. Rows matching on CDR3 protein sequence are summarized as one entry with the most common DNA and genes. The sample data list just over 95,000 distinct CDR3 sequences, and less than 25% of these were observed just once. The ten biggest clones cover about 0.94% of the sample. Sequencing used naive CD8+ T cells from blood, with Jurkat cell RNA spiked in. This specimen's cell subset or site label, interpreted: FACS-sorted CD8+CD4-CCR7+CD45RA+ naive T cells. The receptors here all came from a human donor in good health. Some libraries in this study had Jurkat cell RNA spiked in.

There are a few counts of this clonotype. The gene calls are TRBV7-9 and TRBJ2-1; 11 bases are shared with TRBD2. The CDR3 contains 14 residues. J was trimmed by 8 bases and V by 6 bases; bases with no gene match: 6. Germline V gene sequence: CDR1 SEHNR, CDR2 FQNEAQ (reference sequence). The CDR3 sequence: CASRQGLAGDEQFF. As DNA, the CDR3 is TGTGCCAGCAGACAAGGACTAGCGGGCGATGAGCAGTTCTTC.

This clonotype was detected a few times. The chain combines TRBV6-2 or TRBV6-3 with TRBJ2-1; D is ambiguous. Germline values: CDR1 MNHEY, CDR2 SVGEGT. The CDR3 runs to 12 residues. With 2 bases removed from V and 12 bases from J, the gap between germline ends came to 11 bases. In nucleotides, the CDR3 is TGTGCCAGCAGTTACCCCAGCGTTGGGCAGTTCTTC. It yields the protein CASSYPSVGQFF.

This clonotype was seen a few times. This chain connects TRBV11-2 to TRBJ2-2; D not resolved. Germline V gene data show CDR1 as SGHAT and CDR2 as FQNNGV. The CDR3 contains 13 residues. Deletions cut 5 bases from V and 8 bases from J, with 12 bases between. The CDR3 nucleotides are TGTGCCAGCAGCACCGACCCCGCTGGGGAGCTGTTTTTT. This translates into CASSTDPAGELFF. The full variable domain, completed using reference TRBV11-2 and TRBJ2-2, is EAGVAQSPRYKIIEKRQSVAFWCNPISGHATLYWYQQILGQGPKLLIQFQNNGVVDDSQLPKDRFSAERLKGVDSTLKIQPAKLEDSAVYLCASSTDPAGELFFGEGSRLTVL.

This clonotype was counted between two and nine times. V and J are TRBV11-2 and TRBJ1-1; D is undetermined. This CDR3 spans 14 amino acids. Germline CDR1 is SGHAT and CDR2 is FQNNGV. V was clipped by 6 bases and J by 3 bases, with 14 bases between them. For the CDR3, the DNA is TGTGCCAGCAGACCCAGACACCAGGACACTGAAGCTTTCTTT. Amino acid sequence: CASRPRHQDTEAFF.

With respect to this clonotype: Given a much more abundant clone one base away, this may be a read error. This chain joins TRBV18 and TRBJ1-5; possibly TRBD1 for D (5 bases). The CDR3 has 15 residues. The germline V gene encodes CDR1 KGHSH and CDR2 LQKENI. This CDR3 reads CGSSPPGGGNQPQHF. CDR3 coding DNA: TGTGGCAGCTCACCACCGGGGGGGGGCAATCAGCCCCAGCATTTT.

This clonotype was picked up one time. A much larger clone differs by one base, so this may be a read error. Here the CDR3 reads CAGSKVGGHSRETQYF. CDR3 in DNA: TGTGCCGGCAGCAAAGTCGGTGGTCACAGCCGAGAGACCCAGTACTTC. The chain joins TRBV7-9 to TRBJ2-5, with D unresolved. The CDR3 has 16 residues. CDR1 is SEHNR, CDR2 FQNEAQ, per germline (reference sequence).

The chain's CDR3 is CAITSANAYEQYF. The CDR3 DNA is TGTGCCATCACCAGTGCGAACGCCTACGAGCAGTACTTC. The chain couples TRBV10-3 to TRBJ2-7, with D unclear. Germline CDR1 is ENHRY and CDR2 is SYGVKD. This CDR3 contains 13 residues. The germline V and J ends were trimmed by 7 bases and 2 bases, with 12 bases remaining between them.

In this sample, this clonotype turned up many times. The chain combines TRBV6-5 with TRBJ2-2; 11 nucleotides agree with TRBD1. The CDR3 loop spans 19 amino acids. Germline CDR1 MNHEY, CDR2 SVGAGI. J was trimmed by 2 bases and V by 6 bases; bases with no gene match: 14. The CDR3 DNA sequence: TGTGCCAGCAGCCACTGGACAGGGGGCGCCCCCGATAACACCGGGGAGCTGTTTTTT. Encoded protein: CASSHWTGGAPDNTGELFF.

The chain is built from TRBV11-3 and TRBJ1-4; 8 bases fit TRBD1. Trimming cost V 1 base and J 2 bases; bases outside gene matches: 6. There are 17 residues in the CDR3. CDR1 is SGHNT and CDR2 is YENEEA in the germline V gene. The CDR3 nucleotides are TGTGCCAGCAGCTTAGGGGCAGGGGGCTCGACTAATGAAAAACTGTTTTTT. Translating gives CASSLGAGGSTNEKLFF.

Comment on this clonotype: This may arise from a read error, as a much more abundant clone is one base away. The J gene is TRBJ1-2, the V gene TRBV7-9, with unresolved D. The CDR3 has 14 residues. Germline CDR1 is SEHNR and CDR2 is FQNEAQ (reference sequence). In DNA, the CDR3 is TGTGACAGCAGCTTAGTGGGCCCCCACGGCGGCTACACCTTC. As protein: CDSSLVGPHGGYTF.

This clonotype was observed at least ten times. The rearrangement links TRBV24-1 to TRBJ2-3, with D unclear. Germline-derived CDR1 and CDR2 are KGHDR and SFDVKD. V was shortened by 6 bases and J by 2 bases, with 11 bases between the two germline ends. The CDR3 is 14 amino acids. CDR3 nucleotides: TGTGCCACCAGTCGGGCGGAACCCACAGATACGCAGTATTTT. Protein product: CATSRAEPTDTQYF.

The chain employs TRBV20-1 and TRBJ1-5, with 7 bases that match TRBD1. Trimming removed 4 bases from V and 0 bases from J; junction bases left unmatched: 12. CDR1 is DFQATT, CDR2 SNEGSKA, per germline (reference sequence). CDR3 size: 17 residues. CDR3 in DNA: TGCAGTGCTAAAACGCTAGGGGGCGACTATAGCAATCAGCCCCAGCATTTT. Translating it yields CSAKTLGGDYSNQPQHF.

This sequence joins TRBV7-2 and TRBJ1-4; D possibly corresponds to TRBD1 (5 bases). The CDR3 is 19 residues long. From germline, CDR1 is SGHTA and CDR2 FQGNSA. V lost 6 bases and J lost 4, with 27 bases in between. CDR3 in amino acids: CASSYRAGRDFDVNEKLFF. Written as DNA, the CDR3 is TGTGCCAGCAGTTACCGAGCGGGCAGGGATTTTGATGTTAATGAAAAACTGTTTTTT.

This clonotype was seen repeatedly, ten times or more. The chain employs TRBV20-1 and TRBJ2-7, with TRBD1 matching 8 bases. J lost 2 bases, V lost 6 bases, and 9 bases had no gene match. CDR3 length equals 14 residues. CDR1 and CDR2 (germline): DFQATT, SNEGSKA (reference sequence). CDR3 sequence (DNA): TGCAGTGCCCTGGACAGGGAAGCGGCCTACGAGCAGTACTTC. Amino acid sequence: CSALDREAAYEQYF.

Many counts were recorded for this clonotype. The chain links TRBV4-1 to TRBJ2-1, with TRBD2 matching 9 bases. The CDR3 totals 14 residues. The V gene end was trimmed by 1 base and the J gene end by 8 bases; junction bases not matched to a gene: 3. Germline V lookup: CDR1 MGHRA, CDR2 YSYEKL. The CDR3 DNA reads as TGCGCCAGCAGCCAAGGGGCGGGGGGGCATGAGCAGTTCTTC. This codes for CASSQGAGGHEQFF.

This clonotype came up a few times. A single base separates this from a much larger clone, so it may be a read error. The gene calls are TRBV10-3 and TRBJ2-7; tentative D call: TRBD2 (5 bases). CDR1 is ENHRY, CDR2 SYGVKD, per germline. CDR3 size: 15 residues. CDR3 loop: CAISPGSLSSYGQYF. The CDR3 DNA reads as TGTGCCATCAGCCCGGGAAGCCTCAGCTCCTACGGGCAGTACTTC.

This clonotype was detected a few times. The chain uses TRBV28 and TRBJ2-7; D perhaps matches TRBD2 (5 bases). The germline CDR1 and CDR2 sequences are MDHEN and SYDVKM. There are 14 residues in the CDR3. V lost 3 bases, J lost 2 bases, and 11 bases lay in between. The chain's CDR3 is CASSFIGETYEQYF. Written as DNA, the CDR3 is TGTGCCAGCAGTTTTATTGGGGAGACCTACGAGCAGTACTTC.

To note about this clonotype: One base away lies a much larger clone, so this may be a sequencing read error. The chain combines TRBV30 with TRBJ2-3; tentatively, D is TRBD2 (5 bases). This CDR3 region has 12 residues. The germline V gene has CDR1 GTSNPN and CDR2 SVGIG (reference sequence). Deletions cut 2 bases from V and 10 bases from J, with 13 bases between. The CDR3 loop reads CAWSPSRDSQYF. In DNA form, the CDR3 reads TGTGCCTGGAGTCCAAGTCGGGATTCGCAGTATTTT.